This record covers a single T cell receptor (beta chain). The antigen is undetermined. The sample comes from a study of CD8 T cells in ankylosing spondylitis. Study-wide findings and caveats: Seemingly distinctive of ankylosing spondylitis blood was a TCR beta motif formed by eight highly homologous variants.

Using its own MiXCR run on the 5' RACE reads, TCRdb lists one record per CDR3 protein. The sample yields 250,000 to 400,000 distinct CDR3 sequences, 11% seen once. Germline V gene sequence: CDR1 SGHTA, CDR2 FQGNSA. The ends lost 2 bases at V and 3 bases at J; junction bases unmatched: 6. The CDR3 has 16 residues. The source material was blood, either unsorted or a sorted T cell fraction (not recorded which). The clonotype originates from a female donor with ankylosing spondylitis or in good health (not recorded which). This rearrangement joins TRBV7-2 to TRBJ2-1, with 8 bases that match TRBD1. Here the CDR3 reads CASSLLTGGFYNEQFF. In DNA, the CDR3 is TGTGCCAGCAGCTTACTCACAGGGGGGTTCTACAATGAGCAGTTCTTC.